This T cell receptor (beta chain) is from a study of OX40 agonist ivuxolimab in advanced cancers. At the level of the study: Earlier treatment with anti-PD-1, anti-PD-L1 or anti-CTLA-4 was permitted, and over 35% had received some.

Produced via immunoSEQ multiplex PCR; TCRdb's table is partial and in-frame only. Of tens of thousands of clones listed, 79% are singletons. The length of the CDR3 is 14 residues. With 4 bases removed from V and 8 bases from J, the gap between germline ends came to 15 bases. CDR1 and CDR2 (germline): SGHRS, YFSETQ. The receptor's source is an adult with an advanced solid tumor such as melanoma, head and neck, liver or kidney cancer. V and J are TRBV5-1 and TRBJ2-2; a weak D match, TRBD1 (5 bases). The starting material was CD4+ or CD8+ T cells sorted from blood, obtained in a trial of the OX40 agonist ivuxolimab. Here the CDR3 reads CASSIPRQSGELFF. The CDR3 region has the DNA TGCGCCAGCAGCATACCACGACAGTCGGGGGAGCTGTTTTTT.